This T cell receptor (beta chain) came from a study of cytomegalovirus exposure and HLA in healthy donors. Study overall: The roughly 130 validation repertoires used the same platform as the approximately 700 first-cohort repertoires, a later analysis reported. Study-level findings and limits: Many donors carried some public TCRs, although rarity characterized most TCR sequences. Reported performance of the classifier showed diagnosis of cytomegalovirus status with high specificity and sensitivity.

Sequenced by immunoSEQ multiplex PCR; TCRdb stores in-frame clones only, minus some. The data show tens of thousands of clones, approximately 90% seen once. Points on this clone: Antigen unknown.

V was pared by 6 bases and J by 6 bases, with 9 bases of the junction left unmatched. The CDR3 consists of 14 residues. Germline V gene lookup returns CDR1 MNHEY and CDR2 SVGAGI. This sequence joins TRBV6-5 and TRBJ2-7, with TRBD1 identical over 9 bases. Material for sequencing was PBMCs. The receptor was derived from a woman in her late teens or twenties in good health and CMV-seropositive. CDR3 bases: TGTGCCAGCAGCTCGCGGACAGGGGCAGGCGAGCAGTACTTC. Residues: CASSSRTGAGEQYF.